These 22 T cell receptor beta chains were sequenced from one sample in a study of blood T cell repertoires in COVID-19. Clones were read by immunoSEQ multiplex PCR, and TCRdb kept only the in-frame ones, dropping some. The sample consists of 65,000 to 90,000 clones, around 86% of them appearing once. The specimen sequenced was peripheral blood. These receptors all stem from a man in his forties or fifties with active COVID-19.

The chain joins TRBV30 to TRBJ1-3, with D possibly being TRBD1 (6 bases). This CDR3 has 13 residues. Germline V lookup: CDR1 GTSNPN, CDR2 SVGIG (reference sequence). Trimming took 5 bases from V and 4 from J, leaving 12 bases between them. CDR3 DNA: TGTGCCTGGGAGAACAGGGCCGGAAACACCATATATTTT. It translates to CAWENRAGNTIYF.

This clone was picked up a small number of times. This rearrangement joins TRBV7-9 to TRBJ1-2, with 7 positions matching TRBD1. The CDR3 is made up of 14 amino acids. Losses at the gene ends were 5 bases for V and 3 bases for J; bases not matched to a gene: 6. The germline gives CDR1 SEHNR, CDR2 FQNEAQ (reference sequence). CDR3 sequence: CASSPGGTDYGYTF. In DNA, the CDR3 is TGTGCCAGCAGCCCGGGAGGGACAGACTATGGCTACACCTTC.

This clone has just one count. This chain uses TRBV7-2 with TRBJ1-1; the match to TRBD1 covers 7 bases. The CDR3 runs to 15 residues. Germline V gene sequence: CDR1 SGHTA, CDR2 FQGNSA. The V and J ends lost 1 base and 1 base, in that order; junction bases with no gene match: 3. As DNA, the CDR3 is TGTGCCAGCAGCTTAGGAGGGACAGCGAACACTGAAGCTTTCTTT. It yields the protein CASSLGGTANTEAFF.

The V call is TRBV19, the J call TRBJ1-2; 9 positions match TRBD1. CDR3 length: 13 residues. Per germline, CDR1 LNHDA and CDR2 SQIVND (reference sequence). V gave up 7 bases and J gave up 6 bases; unmatched junction bases: 6. CDR3 DNA: TGTGCCAGTAAGATGAGGGACAGGGATGGCTACACCTTC. This codes for CASKMRDRDGYTF.

J is TRBJ1-1 and V is TRBV28, with 8 bases identical to TRBD1. The CDR3 is made up of 16 amino acids. In germline, CDR1 is MDHEN, CDR2 SYDVKM. With 2 bases clipped from V and 6 bases from J, the junction kept 11 bases outside the gene matches. The CDR3 DNA sequence: TGTGCCAGCAGTTTACGGCAGGGGGCGTTGGGGTCTGAAGCTTTCTTT. Encoded protein: CASSLRQGALGSEAFF.

The chain employs TRBV4-1 and TRBJ1-5; D may be TRBD1 (6 bases). The CDR3 covers 13 residues. Between the trimmed V and J ends, which lost 4 bases and 5 bases, there was a span of 9 bases. CDR1 and CDR2 from the germline V gene are MGHRA and YSYEKL. The CDR3 loop is CASSRAGDQPQHF. The CDR3 region has the DNA TGCGCCAGCAGCCGGGCAGGGGATCAGCCCCAGCATTTT.

The V call is TRBV28, the J call TRBJ1-4, with D possibly being TRBD1 (5 bases). This CDR3 has 15 residues. CDR1 is MDHEN and CDR2 is SYDVKM in the germline V gene. The germline V and J ends were trimmed by 3 bases and 0 bases, with 8 bases remaining between them. CDR3 nucleotides: TGTGCCAGCAGTTTGGTACAGGCAACTAATGAAAAACTGTTTTTT. This sequence encodes CASSLVQATNEKLFF.

This chain links TRBV5-6 with TRBJ1-1; possible D gene TRBD1, 6 bases. The CDR3 loop spans 16 amino acids. Germline loops: CDR1 SGHDT, CDR2 YYEEEE. V lost 6 bases and J 5 bases, leaving 23 bases between the germline ends. This chain's CDR3 is CASNKAEGVMWTEAFF. The DNA of the CDR3 is TGTGCCAGCAACAAAGCCGAGGGGGTGATGTGGACTGAAGCTTTCTTT.

The rearrangement joins TRBV19 to TRBJ1-2, with D tentatively TRBD1 (5 bases). The CDR3 covers 13 residues. The germline V gene has CDR1 LNHDA and CDR2 SQIVND (reference sequence). V was cut by 1 base and J by 8 bases, with 11 bases left in between. CDR3 sequence (DNA): TGTGCCAGTAGTATAGGGGGCATGGACGGCTACACCTTC. It specifies CASSIGGMDGYTF.

The chain is built from TRBV7-9 and TRBJ2-5, with TRBD2 matching over 7 bases. This CDR3 spans 15 amino acids. Germline V gene sequence: CDR1 SEHNR, CDR2 FQNEAQ (reference sequence). Trimming took 10 bases from V and 5 from J; bases not matched to a gene: 16. CDR3 sequence (DNA): TGTGCCAACACACCCCTAGCGGTCCTTGGGGAGACCCAGTACTTC. It yields the protein CANTPLAVLGETQYF.

This clone was seen just once. The chain uses TRBV28 and TRBJ2-6, with D possibly TRBD2 on 5 matching bases. The CDR3 totals 15 residues. Germline V lookup: CDR1 MDHEN, CDR2 SYDVKM. V was shortened by 2 bases and J by 2 bases, with 7 bases between the two germline ends. The CDR3 nucleotides are TGTGCCAGCAGTTTAGGGAGCGCTGGGGCCAACGTCCTGACTTTC. It specifies CASSLGSAGANVLTF.

The V gene is TRBV7-2, the J gene TRBJ1-2; the D gene is possibly TRBD1 (5 bases). This CDR3 contains 14 residues. V lost 5 bases and J lost 5, with 15 bases in between. In germline, CDR1 is SGHTA, CDR2 FQGNSA. The CDR3 DNA follows: TGTGCCAGCAGCCCGGGACCGGGGGGTTATGGCTACACCTTC. This gives the protein CASSPGPGGYGYTF.

V and J are TRBV7-2 and TRBJ1-6, with D tentatively TRBD1 (6 bases). The CDR3 extends over 14 amino acids. The germline V gene encodes CDR1 SGHTA and CDR2 FQGNSA. Trimming took off 2 bases at V and 10 bases at J, with 12 bases between the two ends. The DNA of the CDR3 is TGTGCCAGCAGCTTAAACCAGGGGTTATCACCCCTCCACTTT. It is translated as CASSLNQGLSPLHF.

V gene TRBV27 combines with J gene TRBJ1-2; 7 bases fit TRBD1. The CDR3 runs to 13 residues. V lost 5 bases to trimming and J lost 3 bases; unmatched junction nucleotides: 3. Germline V lookup: CDR1 MNHEY, CDR2 SMNVEV (reference sequence). DNA of the CDR3: TGTGCCAGCAGTATAACAGGGGACTATGGCTACACCTTC. Translating gives CASSITGDYGYTF.

This chain connects TRBV7-2 to TRBJ2-7, with TRBD1 identical over 9 bases. In germline, CDR1 is SGHTA, CDR2 FQGNSA. The trim removed 2 bases at V and 7 bases at J, leaving 21 bases unmatched. This CDR3 is built from 19 residues. The CDR3, as DNA: TGTGCCAGCAGCTTAATGTCTGCCATAGCCGGGACAGGGTTGGGGGAGCAGTACTTC. Protein product: CASSLMSAIAGTGLGEQYF.

CDR3 sequence (DNA): TGTGCCAGCAGTTTCCCTGGCAGCGTAAATGAAAAACTGTTTTTT. This sequence encodes CASSFPGSVNEKLFF. The gene calls are TRBV28 and TRBJ1-4; unclear D gene. The V gene lost 3 bases and the J gene lost 5 bases, with 13 bases spanning the gap. This CDR3 has 15 amino acids. Germline-derived CDR1 and CDR2 are MDHEN and SYDVKM.

The rearrangement links TRBV6-5 to TRBJ1-1, with TRBD1 matching over 9 bases. The V and J ends lost 6 bases and 7 bases, in that order; junction bases with no gene match: 9. Germline values: CDR1 MNHEY, CDR2 SVGAGI. The length of the CDR3 is 14 residues. In DNA form, the CDR3 reads TGTGCCAGCAGCCCCGGGGACAGGGCCAATGAAGCTTTCTTT. As protein: CASSPGDRANEAFF.

In this sample, this clone turned up a few times. V and J are TRBV4-1 and TRBJ1-4, with 8 bases matching TRBD1. Losses at the gene ends were 4 bases for V and 0 bases for J; bases not matched to a gene: 4. This CDR3 contains 16 residues. In germline, CDR1 is MGHRA, CDR2 YSYEKL. DNA of the CDR3: TGCGCCAGCAGCCTTGGACAGGGAACAACTAATGAAAAACTGTTTTTT. This encodes CASSLGQGTTNEKLFF.

V and J are TRBV30 and TRBJ2-4, with 10 bases identical to TRBD1. Looked up from germline, CDR1 is GTSNPN and CDR2 is SVGIG (reference sequence). The V gene end was trimmed by 2 bases and the J gene end by 6 bases; junction bases not matched to a gene: 4. CDR3 length: 14 residues. CDR3 in amino acids: CAWSKGTGVNIQYF. CDR3 coding DNA: TGTGCCTGGAGTAAAGGGACAGGGGTAAACATTCAGTACTTC.

The rearrangement joins TRBV5-6 to TRBJ2-4; 9 bases match TRBD2. The CDR3 runs to 15 residues. V lost 0 bases to trimming and J lost 8 bases; unmatched junction nucleotides: 6. Germline V gives CDR1 SGHDT, CDR2 YYEEEE. CDR3 in amino acids: CASSLALAGRDIQYF. The CDR3 DNA is TGTGCCAGCAGCTTGGCGCTAGCGGGGAGGGACATTCAGTACTTC.

The chain combines TRBV5-1 with TRBJ2-3, with 7 bases lining up with TRBD1. The CDR3 extends over 15 amino acids. Germline values: CDR1 SGHRS, CDR2 YFSETQ. With 4 bases clipped from V and 5 bases from J, the junction kept 10 bases outside the gene matches. The chain's CDR3 is CASSRGQTGQDTQYF. The CDR3 DNA reads TGCGCCAGCAGCCGGGGACAGACGGGCCAAGATACGCAGTATTTT.

A few counts support this clone. This sequence joins TRBV28 and TRBJ1-1; D may be TRBD1 (6 bases). CDR3 length: 11 residues. Per germline, CDR1 MDHEN and CDR2 SYDVKM. Trimming pared 8 bases from V and 10 bases from J, leaving 14 bases between. The CDR3 region is CASGPDRIAFF. CDR3 bases: TGTGCCAGCGGACCTGACAGGATAGCTTTCTTT.